This T cell receptor (beta chain) was obtained from a study of beta chain features in type 1 diabetes. Study overall: Across all samples, some 110 million sorted cells were examined.

The V segment lost 5 bases and the J segment 4 bases; nucleotides outside the gene matches: 8. The CDR3 is 15 amino acids. Germline assignment: CDR1 WSHSY and CDR2 SAAADI. A few counts support this clone. No antigen is known for it. General study findings and limits: Patients showed naive, central memory and Treg TCRB repertoires that appeared more similar than those of healthy donors. Within each of all four CD4+ subsets, Type 1 diabetes patients had TCRB CDR3s that were moderately but significantly shorter. Lower insertion and higher deletion counts appeared at VDJ junctions in type 1 diabetes patients.

As every portion of the isolated RNA was reverse transcribed, the sequencing read expressed TCRB transcripts. Assay: immunoSEQ multiplex PCR; the TCRdb copy retains only in-frame clones and omits some. Among more than 300,000 clones, approximately 10% were seen once, and the ten largest hold more than 0.8%. The sequenced sample consisted of central memory CD4+ T cells from blood. The V gene is TRBV10-2, the J gene TRBJ2-3; 8 bases line up with TRBD2. The source of this sequence is a man aged 30-40 years with type 1 diabetes. This CDR3 is CASSNTGGSSDTQYF. The CDR3 region has the DNA TGCGCCAGCAGTAATACGGGGGGGAGCTCAGATACGCAGTATTTT.